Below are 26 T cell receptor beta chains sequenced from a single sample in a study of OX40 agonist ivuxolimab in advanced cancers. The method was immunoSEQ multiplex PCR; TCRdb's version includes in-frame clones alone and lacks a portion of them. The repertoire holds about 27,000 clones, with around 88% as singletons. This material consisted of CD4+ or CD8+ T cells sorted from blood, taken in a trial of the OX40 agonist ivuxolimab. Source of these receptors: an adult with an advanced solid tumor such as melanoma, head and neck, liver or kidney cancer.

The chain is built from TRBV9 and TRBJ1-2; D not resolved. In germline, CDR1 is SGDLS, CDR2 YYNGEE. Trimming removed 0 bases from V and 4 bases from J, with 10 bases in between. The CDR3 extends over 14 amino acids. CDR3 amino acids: CASSVDSGPYGYTF. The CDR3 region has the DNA TGTGCCAGCAGCGTAGACAGTGGACCCTATGGCTACACCTTC.

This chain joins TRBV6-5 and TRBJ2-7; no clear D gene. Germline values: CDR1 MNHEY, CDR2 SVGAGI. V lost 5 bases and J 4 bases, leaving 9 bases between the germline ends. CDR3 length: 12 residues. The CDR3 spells CASSLRFYEQYF. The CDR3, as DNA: TGTGCCAGCAGTCTTAGGTTTTACGAGCAGTACTTC.

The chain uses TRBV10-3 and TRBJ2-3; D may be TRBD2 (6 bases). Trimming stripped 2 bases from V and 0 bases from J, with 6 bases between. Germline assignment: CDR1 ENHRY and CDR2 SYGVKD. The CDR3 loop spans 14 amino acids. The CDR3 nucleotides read TGTGCCATCAGTGAGACTAGCAGCACAGATACGCAGTATTTT. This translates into CAISETSSTDTQYF.

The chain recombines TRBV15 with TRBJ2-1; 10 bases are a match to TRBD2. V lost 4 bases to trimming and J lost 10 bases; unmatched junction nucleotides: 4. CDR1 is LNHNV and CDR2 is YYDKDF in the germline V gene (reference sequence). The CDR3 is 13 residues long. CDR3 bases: TGTGCCACCAGCACCCTAGCGGGAGAGGAGCAGTTCTTC. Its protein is CATSTLAGEEQFF.

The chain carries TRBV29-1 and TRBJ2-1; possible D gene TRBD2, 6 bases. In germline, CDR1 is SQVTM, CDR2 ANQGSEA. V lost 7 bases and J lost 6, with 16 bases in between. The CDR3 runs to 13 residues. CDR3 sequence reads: CSARHRDFNEQFF. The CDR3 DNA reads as TGCAGCGCCCGACACCGGGACTTCAATGAGCAGTTCTTC.

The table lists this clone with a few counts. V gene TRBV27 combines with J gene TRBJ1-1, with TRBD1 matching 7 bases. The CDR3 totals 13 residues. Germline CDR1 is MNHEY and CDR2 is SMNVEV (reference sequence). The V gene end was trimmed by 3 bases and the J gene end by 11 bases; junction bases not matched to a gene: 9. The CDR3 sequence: CASSFGTTGRAFF. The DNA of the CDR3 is TGTGCCAGCAGTTTTGGAACGACAGGGAGGGCTTTCTTT.

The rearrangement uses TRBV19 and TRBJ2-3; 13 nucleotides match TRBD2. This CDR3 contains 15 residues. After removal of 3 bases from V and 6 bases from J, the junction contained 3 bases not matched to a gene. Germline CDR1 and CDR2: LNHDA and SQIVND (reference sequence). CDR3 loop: CASSMGLAGFDTQYF. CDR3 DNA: TGTGCCAGTAGTATGGGACTAGCGGGATTCGATACGCAGTATTTT.

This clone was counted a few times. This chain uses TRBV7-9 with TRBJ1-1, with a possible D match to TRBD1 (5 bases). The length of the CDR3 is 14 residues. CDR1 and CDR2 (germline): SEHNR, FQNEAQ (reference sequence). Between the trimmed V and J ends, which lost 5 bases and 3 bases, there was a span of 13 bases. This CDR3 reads CASSLGGIHTEAFF. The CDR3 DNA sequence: TGTGCCAGCAGCCTGGGGGGGATCCACACTGAAGCTTTCTTT.

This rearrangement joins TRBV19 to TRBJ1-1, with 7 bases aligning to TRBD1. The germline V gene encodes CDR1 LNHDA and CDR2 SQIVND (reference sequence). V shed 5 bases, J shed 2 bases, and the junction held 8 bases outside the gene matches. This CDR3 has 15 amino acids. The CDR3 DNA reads TGTGCCAGTAGTCCTACGGGACAGACCAACACTGAAGCTTTCTTT. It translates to CASSPTGQTNTEAFF.

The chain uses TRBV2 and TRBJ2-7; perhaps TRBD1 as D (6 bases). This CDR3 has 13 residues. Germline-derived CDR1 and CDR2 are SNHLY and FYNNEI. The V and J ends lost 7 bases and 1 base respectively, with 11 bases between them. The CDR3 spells CASNNRVSYEQYF. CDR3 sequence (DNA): TGTGCCAGCAATAACAGGGTATCCTACGAGCAGTACTTC.

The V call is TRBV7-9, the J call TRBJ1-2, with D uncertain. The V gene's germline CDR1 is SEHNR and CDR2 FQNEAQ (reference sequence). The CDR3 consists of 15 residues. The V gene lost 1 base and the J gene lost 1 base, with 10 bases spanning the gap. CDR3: CASSLEFGSNYGYTF. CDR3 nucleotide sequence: TGTGCCAGCAGCTTAGAGTTCGGCAGTAACTATGGCTACACCTTC.

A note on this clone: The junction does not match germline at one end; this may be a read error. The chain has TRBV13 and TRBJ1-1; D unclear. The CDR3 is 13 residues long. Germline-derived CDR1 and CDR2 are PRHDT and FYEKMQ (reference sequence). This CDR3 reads CASSQTRNPEAFF. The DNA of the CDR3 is TGTGCCAGCAGCCAAACCAGGAACCCTGAAGCTTTCTTT.

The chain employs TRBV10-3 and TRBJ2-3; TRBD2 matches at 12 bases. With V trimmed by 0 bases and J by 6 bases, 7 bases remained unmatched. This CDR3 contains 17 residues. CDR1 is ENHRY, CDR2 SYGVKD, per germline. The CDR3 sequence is CAISESVGLAGIDTQYF. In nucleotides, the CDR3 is TGTGCCATCAGTGAGTCGGTTGGACTAGCGGGAATTGATACGCAGTATTTT.

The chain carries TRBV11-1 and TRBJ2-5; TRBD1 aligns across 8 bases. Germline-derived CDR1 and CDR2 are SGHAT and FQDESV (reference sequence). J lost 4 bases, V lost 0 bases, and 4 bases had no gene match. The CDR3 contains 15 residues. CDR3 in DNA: TGTGCCAGCAGCTTAGCACGGACAGGGAGAGAGACCCAGTACTTC. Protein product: CASSLARTGRETQYF.

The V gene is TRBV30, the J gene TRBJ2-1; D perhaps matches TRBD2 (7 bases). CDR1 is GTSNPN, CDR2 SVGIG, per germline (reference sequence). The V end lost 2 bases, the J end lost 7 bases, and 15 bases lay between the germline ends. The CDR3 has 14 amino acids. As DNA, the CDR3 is TGTGCCTGGAGTTGGGGGGGCTCAGAGAATGAGCAGTTCTTC. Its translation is CAWSWGGSENEQFF.

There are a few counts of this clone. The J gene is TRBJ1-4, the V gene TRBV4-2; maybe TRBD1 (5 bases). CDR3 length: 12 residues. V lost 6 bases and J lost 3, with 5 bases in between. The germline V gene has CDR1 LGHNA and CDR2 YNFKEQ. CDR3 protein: CASRGANEKLFF. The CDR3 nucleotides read TGTGCCAGCAGGGGGGCTAATGAAAAACTGTTTTTT.

CDR3 nucleotide sequence: TGTGCCAGCAGCCCAGGGTTTCCTAACTATGGCTACACCTTC. Translating gives CASSPGFPNYGYTF. This rearrangement joins TRBV9 to TRBJ1-2, with TRBD1 as a possible D gene (5 bases). The CDR3 sequence is 14 residues long. V lost 4 bases and J 0 bases, leaving 10 bases between the germline ends. The germline CDR1 and CDR2 sequences are SGDLS and YYNGEE.

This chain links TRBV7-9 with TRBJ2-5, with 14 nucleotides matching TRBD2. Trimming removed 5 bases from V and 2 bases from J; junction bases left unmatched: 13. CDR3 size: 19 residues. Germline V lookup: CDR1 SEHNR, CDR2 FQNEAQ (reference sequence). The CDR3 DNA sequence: TGTGCCAGCAGCCCCTTACCCGGGACTAGCGGGGGAGGACAAGAGACCCAGTACTTC. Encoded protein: CASSPLPGTSGGGQETQYF.

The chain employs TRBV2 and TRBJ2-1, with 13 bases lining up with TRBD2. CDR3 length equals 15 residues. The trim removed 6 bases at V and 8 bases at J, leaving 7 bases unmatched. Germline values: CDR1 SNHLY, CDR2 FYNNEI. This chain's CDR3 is CASSGTSGGAHEQFF. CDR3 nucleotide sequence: TGTGCCAGCAGCGGAACTAGCGGGGGGGCGCATGAGCAGTTCTTC.

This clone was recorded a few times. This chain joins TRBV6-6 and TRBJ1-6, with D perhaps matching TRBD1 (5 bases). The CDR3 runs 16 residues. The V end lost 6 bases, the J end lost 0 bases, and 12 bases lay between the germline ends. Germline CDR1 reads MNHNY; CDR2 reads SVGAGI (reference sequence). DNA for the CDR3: TGTGCCAGCAGGCGGGACGGGTCCTCCTATAATTCACCCCTCCACTTT. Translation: CASRRDGSSYNSPLHF.

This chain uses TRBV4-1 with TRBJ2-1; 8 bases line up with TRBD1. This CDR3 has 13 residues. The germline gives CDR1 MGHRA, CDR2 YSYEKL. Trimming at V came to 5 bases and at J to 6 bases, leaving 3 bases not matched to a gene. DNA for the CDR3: TGCGCCAGCAGCTATGACAGGGGCAATGAGCAGTTCTTC. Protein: CASSYDRGNEQFF.

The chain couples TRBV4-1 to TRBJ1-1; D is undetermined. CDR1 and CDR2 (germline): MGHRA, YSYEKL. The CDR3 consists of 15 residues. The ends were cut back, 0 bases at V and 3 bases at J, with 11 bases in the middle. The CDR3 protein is CASSQDWSADTEAFF. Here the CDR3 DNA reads TGCGCCAGCAGCCAAGATTGGTCGGCAGACACTGAAGCTTTCTTT.

The CDR3 is CASSSVAAGRIEAFF. As DNA, the CDR3 is TGTGCCAGCAGTTCCGTCGCGGCAGGGAGAATTGAAGCTTTCTTT. The V gene is TRBV28, the J gene TRBJ1-1, with D perhaps TRBD1 (5 bases). The germline V gene encodes CDR1 MDHEN and CDR2 SYDVKM. The CDR3 covers 15 residues. Trimming cost V 4 bases and J 7 bases, with 19 bases left between them.

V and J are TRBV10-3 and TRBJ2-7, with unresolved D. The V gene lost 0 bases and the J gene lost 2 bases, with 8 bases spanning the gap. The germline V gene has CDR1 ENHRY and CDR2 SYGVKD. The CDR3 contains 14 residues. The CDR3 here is CAISESLDPYEQYF. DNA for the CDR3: TGTGCCATCAGTGAGTCGTTGGACCCCTACGAGCAGTACTTC.

CDR3 DNA sequence: TGTGCCAGCAGCCCCAGGTGGGGTAGCGACTATACGCAGTATTTT. It is translated as CASSPRWGSDYTQYF. The gene calls are TRBV7-3 and TRBJ2-3; a possible D gene is TRBD2 (5 bases). The CDR3 consists of 15 residues. Trimming took off 5 bases at V and 7 bases at J, with 19 bases between the two ends. Per the germline V gene, CDR1 is SGHTA and CDR2 is FQGTGA.

The CDR3 sequence is CASRTGYEQYF. The CDR3 region has the DNA TGTGCCAGCAGGACAGGTTACGAGCAGTACTTC. The chain links TRBV25-1 to TRBJ2-7, with D perhaps TRBD1 (6 bases). The CDR3 sequence is 11 residues long. V shed 6 bases and J shed 4 bases, with 7 bases lying between them. Looked up from germline, CDR1 is MGHDK and CDR2 is SYGVNS.